This T cell receptor beta chain emerged from a study of control samples from healthy donors and cancer patients. Germline CDR1 reads KGHDR; CDR2 reads SFDVKD. V was clipped by 12 bases and J by 3 bases; unmatched bases: 17. The CDR3 runs to 18 residues. Repertoires were generated with immunoSEQ multiplex PCR, while TCRdb's copy carries only in-frame clones and drops some. The repertoire consists of about 82,000 clones, with 85% to 95% occurring once and the leading ten covering 4.5% to 5.5%. Sample: blood. The chain employs TRBV24-1 and TRBJ2-2; 11 nucleotides line up with TRBD1. The source of this sequence is a woman younger than 30 in good health. Written as DNA, the CDR3 is TGTGCCGTCCGGGGGGGACACCGGGACAGGGGGGACACCGGGGAGCTGTTTTTT. This translates into CAVRGGHRDRGDTGELFF.